This entry describes one TCR beta chain. Its antigen remains unknown. Trimming stripped 4 bases from V and 0 bases from J, with 11 bases between. Germline values: CDR1 SGHTA, CDR2 FQGNSA. This CDR3 has 15 amino acids. After autologous stem cell transplantation all patients relapsed, and prior brentuximab vedotin exposure differed between cohorts. Best overall response was complete response, partial response or progressive disease in these relapsed/refractory classical Hodgkin lymphoma patients. Assay used: immunoSEQ multiplex PCR; TCRdb lists only in-frame clones, some missing. This table has more than 90,000 clones, approximately 80% appearing once. The sample is drawn from a study of PD-1 blockade in classical Hodgkin lymphoma. The study's findings and limits: Prior to therapy, complete responders displayed diversity much like that of newly diagnosed patients. The study reported lower baseline TCR diversity in newly diagnosed patients than in healthy donors. TCR diversity rose significantly by C4D1 in CD4+ but not CD8+ cells.

This clonotype was sampled from a human donor with classical Hodgkin lymphoma. The sample here was peripheral blood mononuclear cells (PBMCs), taken before the second cycle of nivolumab. The V call is TRBV7-2, the J call TRBJ2-3; D ambiguous. The CDR3 is CASSWVGTSTDTQYF. CDR3 nucleotides: TGTGCCAGCAGCTGGGTGGGAACTAGCACAGATACGCAGTATTTT.